This T cell receptor (beta chain) was sequenced in a study of CD8 T cells in ankylosing spondylitis (TCRdb year 2017). For context, the study as a whole: The study set out to find disease-linked TCR variants by profiling T cell receptor beta repertoires in ankylosing spondylitis patients and healthy donors. The full study cohort was made up of 25 ankylosing spondylitis patients and 108 healthy donors. Peripheral blood was sampled, and synovial fluid was also collected from ankylosing spondylitis patients. Beyond this particular receptor, the publication reports: The disease-linked clones had a CD8+ phenotype and were found at relatively low frequencies in peripheral blood. Some motif variants were previously reported in synovial fluid and blood of reactive arthritis patients, suggesting common disease-initiation mechanisms. According to the report, matched synovial fluid samples from ankylosing spondylitis patients were significantly enriched for the disease-linked clones. Blood from ankylosing spondylitis patients appeared to be characterized by a TCR beta motif composed of roughly 8 highly homologous amino acid variants.

For sequencing, an Illumina HiSeq 2500 was employed. TCR beta libraries were prepared by quantitative 5'-RACE with molecular barcodes. The authors' pipeline ran thus. A new computational method based on a probabilistic model of VDJ rearrangement was used to identify disease-linked TCR variants. Starting from the raw public reads, TCRdb applied fastp trimming at Q25, assembled clones with MiXCR and retained in-frame beta chains. Identical CDR3 proteins give one entry, which carries the most common genes and DNA. These V and J calls derive from TCRdb rather than the authors' analysis. The table for this sample lists 750,000 to 850,000 distinct CDR3 sequences; approximately 12% of them were counted only once. Under 0.6% of the sample goes to the ten largest clones. A word on this clonotype: Its antigen has not been determined. Per-base quality was not reported, and no clone a single base away is much larger than it.

Trimming removed 4 bases from V and 9 bases from J; the gene matches leave 7 bases unexplained. Taken from cysteine to phenylalanine, the CDR3 has 14 residues. Only CDR3 DNA is held: 42 bases, read in frame from base 1. The germline V gene encodes CDR1 MDHEN and CDR2 SYDVKM. Material: blood, either unsorted or a sorted T cell fraction (not recorded which). This sequence originates from a male donor with ankylosing spondylitis. The V and J genes are TRBV28 and TRBJ2-4, and 9 junctional nucleotides match TRBD1. The nucleotide sequence reads as follows: TGTGCCAGCAGTTACTACAGGGGGCTAAGCATTCAGTACTTC. The translation is CASSYYRGLSIQYF.